Detailed here is one T cell receptor beta chain. The data originate from a study of blood T cell repertoires in COVID-19. Turning to the study itself: Samples representing acute and convalescent COVID-19 were sourced from the United States, Italy and Spain. T cells, B-cell-depleted T cells, or PBMCs provided the cDNA or gDNA that served as material.

The CDR3 runs 15 residues. Germline CDR1 and CDR2: LGHDT and YNNKEL (reference sequence). V lost 0 bases and J lost 0, with 8 bases in between. Source study methods: Reference gene primer amplification gave estimated nucleated cell counts. Assay: immunoSEQ multiplex PCR; the TCRdb copy retains only in-frame clones and omits some. Clone size and the V and J calls come from that table; the DNA yielded D and trimming. This sample has about 100,000 clones, with roughly nine tenths found just once. The V gene is TRBV3-1 (or the pseudogene TRBV3-2), the J gene TRBJ1-2, with unresolved D. The sample comprised peripheral blood. The sequence was obtained from a man aged 45-60 years with active COVID-19. The CDR3 spells CASSQDLGANYGYTF. The DNA of the CDR3 is TGTGCCAGCAGCCAAGATCTAGGTGCTAACTATGGCTACACCTTC.